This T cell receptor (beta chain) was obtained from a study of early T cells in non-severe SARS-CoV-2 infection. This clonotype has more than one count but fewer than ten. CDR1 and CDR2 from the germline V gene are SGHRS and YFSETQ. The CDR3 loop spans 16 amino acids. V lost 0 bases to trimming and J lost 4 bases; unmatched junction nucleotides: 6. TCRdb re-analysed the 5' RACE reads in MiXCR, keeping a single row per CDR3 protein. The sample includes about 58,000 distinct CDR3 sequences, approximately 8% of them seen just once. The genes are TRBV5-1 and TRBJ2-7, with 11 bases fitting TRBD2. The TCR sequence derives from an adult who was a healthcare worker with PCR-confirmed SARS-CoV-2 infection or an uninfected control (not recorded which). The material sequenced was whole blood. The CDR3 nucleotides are TGCGCCAGCAGCTTGGGCCCTAGCGGGAGGCGGTACGAGCAGTACTTC. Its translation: CASSLGPSGRRYEQYF.